A selection of T cell receptor beta chains follows, all from one sample in a study of T cell responses to AZD1222 COVID-19 vaccine. The table came from immunoSEQ multiplex PCR; TCRdb's copy has only in-frame clones and leaves some out. This table holds 130,000 to 150,000 clones, about 90% found once. The sequenced sample was peripheral blood, obtained on day 0 of AZD1222 vaccination. Every receptor here comes from an adult in good health. CDR3s include the opening cysteine and the closing phenylalanine or tryptophan. Each record gives: clone size, D gene, V gene, J gene, CDR3 protein. A D gene is named only where the DNA matches it firmly. Clone size is stated in some rows and not others, as once, few, many or a class when expanded.

-	TRBD2	TRBV7-2	TRBJ2-3	CASSFKSGGADTQYF
-	-	TRBV23-1	TRBJ2-7	CASNTGSYEQYF
-	-	TRBV13	TRBJ2-7	CASSHRDFPYEQYF
-	TRBD1	TRBV19	TRBJ2-1	CASSKQGVSYNEQFF
-	-	TRBV6-5	TRBJ1-2	CASSQTLGRGYGYTF
-	-	TRBV4-2	TRBJ1-1	CASRVVGGPHTEAFF
once	TRBD1	TRBV27	TRBJ1-6	CASSPSGTGRKKGNSPLHF
-	-	TRBV28	TRBJ1-1	CASSSTVVEAFF
-	-	TRBV6-5	TRBJ2-1	CTSSRSGGYNEQFF
-	TRBD2	TRBV27	TRBJ2-7	CASSLIGLAGSYEQYF
-	-	TRBV29-1	TRBJ1-2	CSVRDPAHGYTF
-	TRBD2	TRBV28	TRBJ2-7	CASSPRPGLARYEQYF
once	TRBD2	TRBV7-2	TRBJ2-7	CASSRGGGGALEQYF
-	-	TRBV19	TRBJ1-6	CASSMEPRYTIDSPLHF
-	-	TRBV6-4	TRBJ2-7	CAEKEDEQYF
-	TRBD1	TRBV5-1	TRBJ1-2	CASSTRTGEDGYTF
-	-	TRBV7-9	TRBJ1-4	CASSLTGSNEKLFF
-	-	TRBV6-1	TRBJ1-1	CASNYGSQGKTEAFF
-	TRBD1	TRBV5-4	TRBJ1-1	CASSLNRGATEAFF
-	TRBD2	TRBV4-3	TRBJ2-1	CASSPSAGTSGGNEQFF
-	TRBD2	TRBV7-8	TRBJ2-1	CASSLRASGKGNPNEQFF
-	TRBD2	TRBV9	TRBJ2-7	CASSVGPGLAGAYEQYF
-	TRBD1	TRBV19	TRBJ1-2	CASSDRGAGYTF
few	-	TRBV7-2	TRBJ1-2	CASSLGVGHYGYTF
-	-	TRBV6-5	TRBJ2-2	CASSRGAGELFF